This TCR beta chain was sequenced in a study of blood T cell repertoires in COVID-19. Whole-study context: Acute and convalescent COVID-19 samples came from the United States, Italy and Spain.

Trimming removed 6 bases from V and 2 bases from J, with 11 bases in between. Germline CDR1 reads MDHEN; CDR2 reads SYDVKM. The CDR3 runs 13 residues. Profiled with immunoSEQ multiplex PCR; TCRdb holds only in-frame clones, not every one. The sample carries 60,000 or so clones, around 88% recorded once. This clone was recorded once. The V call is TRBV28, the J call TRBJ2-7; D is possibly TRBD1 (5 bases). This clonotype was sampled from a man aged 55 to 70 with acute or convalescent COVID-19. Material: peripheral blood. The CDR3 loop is CASRQAAAYEQYF. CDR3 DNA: TGTGCCAGCAGACAGGCCGCCGCCTACGAGCAGTACTTC.